This T cell receptor beta chain was retrieved from a study of cytomegalovirus exposure and HLA in healthy donors. In the PCR, 60 Vbeta and 13 Jbeta primers were used. Assay: immunoSEQ multiplex PCR; the TCRdb copy retains only in-frame clones and omits some. Of about 200,000 clones detected, around 82% appear once; the ten largest clones hold 12% to 15%. Points from the study as a whole: Among the sequence variants, a highly shared cluster was likely an artifact of sequencing. While the bulk of TCR sequences proved rare, some public TCRs turned up in many donors.

CDR1 is SGHAT and CDR2 is FQNNGV in the germline V gene. The junction had 3 bases not matched to a gene; V was cut back by 6 bases and J by 6 bases. This CDR3 contains 13 residues. Concerning this clone itself: Its antigen is as yet unknown.

The TCR comes from a woman aged 25 to 39 in good health and CMV-seropositive. The rearrangement joins TRBV11-2 to TRBJ2-4; TRBD1 matches 9 bases. Sequencing was performed on PBMCs. CDR3 amino acids: CASRRGQGNIQYF. As DNA, the CDR3 is TGTGCCAGCAGACGGGGACAGGGAAACATTCAGTACTTC.